The sequence of this T cell receptor (beta chain) was determined in a study of Ad26.COV2.S vaccination and SARS-CoV-2 variants. The CDR3 totals 16 residues. V lost 4 bases, J lost 7 bases, and 9 bases stayed unmatched. CDR1 MDHEN and CDR2 SYDVKM come from the germline V gene. Data came from immunoSEQ multiplex PCR; TCRdb stores just in-frame clones and leaves some out. The sample records around 400,000 clones, roughly 80% being singletons. Treatment in this sample: 19 received Ad26.COV2.S at low or high dose, single or two shots; several received placebo; per-sample allocation not given. It was on day 63 after the first vaccine or placebo injection that samples were taken.

The sequence was obtained from a person aged 18-65 years who received the Ad26.COV2.S COVID-19 vaccine or a placebo. This rearrangement joins TRBV28 to TRBJ1-4; 10 bases align to TRBD1. The material sequenced was peripheral blood, taken in a trial of Ad26.COV2.S vaccine versus placebo. CDR3 residues: CASSSSGTGVIEKLFF. The CDR3 nucleotides read TGTGCCAGCAGTTCCTCCGGGACAGGGGTTATTGAAAAACTGTTTTTT.